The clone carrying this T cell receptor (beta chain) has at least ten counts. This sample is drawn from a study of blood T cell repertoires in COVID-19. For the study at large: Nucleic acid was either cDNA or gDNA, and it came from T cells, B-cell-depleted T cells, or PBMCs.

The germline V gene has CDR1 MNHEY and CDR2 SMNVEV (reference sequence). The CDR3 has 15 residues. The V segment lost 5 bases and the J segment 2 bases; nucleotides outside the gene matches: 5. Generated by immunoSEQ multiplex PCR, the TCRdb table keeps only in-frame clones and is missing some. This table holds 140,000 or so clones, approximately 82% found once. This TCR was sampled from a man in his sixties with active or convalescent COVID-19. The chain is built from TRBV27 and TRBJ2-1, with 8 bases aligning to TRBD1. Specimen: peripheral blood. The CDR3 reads CASSLTGVTYNEQFF. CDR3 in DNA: TGTGCCAGCAGTCTGACAGGGGTCACCTACAATGAGCAGTTCTTC.